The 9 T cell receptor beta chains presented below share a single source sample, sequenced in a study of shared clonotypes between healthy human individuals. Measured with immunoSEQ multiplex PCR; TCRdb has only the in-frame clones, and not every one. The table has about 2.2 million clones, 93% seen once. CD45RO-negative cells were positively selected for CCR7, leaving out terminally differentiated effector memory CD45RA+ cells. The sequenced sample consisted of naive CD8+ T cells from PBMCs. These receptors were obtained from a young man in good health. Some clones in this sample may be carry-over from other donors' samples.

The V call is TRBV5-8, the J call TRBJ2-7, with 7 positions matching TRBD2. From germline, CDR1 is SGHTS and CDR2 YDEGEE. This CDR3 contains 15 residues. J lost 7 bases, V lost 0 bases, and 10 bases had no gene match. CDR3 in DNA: TGTGCCAGCAGCTTGGGTAGTAGCGGGTCCGAAGAGCAGTACTTC. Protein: CASSLGSSGSEEQYF. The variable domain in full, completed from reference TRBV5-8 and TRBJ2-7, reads EAGVTQSPTHLIKTRGQQATLRCSPISGHTSVYWYQQALGLGLQFLLWYDEGEERNRGNFPPRFSGRQFPNYSSELNVNALELEDSALYLCASSLGSSGSEEQYFGPGTRLTVT.

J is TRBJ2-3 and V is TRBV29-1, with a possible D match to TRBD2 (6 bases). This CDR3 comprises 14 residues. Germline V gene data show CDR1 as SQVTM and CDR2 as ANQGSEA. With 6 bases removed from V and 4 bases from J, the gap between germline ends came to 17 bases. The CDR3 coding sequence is TGCAGCGTCTCCGGGGGAAGAGGGCCAGATACGCAGTATTTT. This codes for CSVSGGRGPDTQYF.

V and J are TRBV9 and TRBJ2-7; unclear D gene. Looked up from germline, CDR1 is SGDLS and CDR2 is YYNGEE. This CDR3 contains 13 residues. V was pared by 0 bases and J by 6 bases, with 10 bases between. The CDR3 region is CASSVGRVTEQYF. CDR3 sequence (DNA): TGTGCCAGCAGCGTAGGTCGGGTCACCGAGCAGTACTTC.

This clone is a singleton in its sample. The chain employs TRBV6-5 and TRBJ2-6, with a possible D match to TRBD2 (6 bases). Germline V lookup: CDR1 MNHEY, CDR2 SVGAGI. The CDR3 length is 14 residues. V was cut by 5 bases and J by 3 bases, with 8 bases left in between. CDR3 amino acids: CASSPRGGANVLTF. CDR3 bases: TGTGCCAGCAGTCCGCGGGGTGGGGCCAACGTCCTGACTTTC.

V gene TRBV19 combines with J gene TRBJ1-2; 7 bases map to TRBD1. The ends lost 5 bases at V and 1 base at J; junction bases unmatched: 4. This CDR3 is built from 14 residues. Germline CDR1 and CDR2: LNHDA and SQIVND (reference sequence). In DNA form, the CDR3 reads TGTGCCAGTAGTCTGCGGGACAGTAACTATGGCTACACCTTC. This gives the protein CASSLRDSNYGYTF.

This chain's CDR3 is CASSTLTSPETQYF. The CDR3 DNA sequence: TGTGCCAGCAGCACTCTGACTTCCCCAGAGACCCAGTACTTC. The chain employs TRBV11-2 and TRBJ2-5, with D uncertain. This CDR3 contains 14 residues. V shed 5 bases and J shed 4 bases, with 14 bases lying between them. CDR1 SGHAT and CDR2 FQNNGV come from the germline V gene.

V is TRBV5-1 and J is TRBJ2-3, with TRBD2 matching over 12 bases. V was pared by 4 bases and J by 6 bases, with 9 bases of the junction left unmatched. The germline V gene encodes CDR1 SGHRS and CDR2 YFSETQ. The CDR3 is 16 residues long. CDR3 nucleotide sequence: TGCGCCAGCAGCCCGTCTAGCGGGAGGGCCCGGGATACGCAGTATTTT. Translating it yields CASSPSSGRARDTQYF.

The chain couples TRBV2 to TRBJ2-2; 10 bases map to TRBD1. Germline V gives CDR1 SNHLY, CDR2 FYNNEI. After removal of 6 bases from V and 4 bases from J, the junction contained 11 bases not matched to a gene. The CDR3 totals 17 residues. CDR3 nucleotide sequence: TGTGCCAGCAGGGGGGACAGGGGTCAGGTATCCACCGGGGAGCTGTTTTTT. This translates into CASRGDRGQVSTGELFF.

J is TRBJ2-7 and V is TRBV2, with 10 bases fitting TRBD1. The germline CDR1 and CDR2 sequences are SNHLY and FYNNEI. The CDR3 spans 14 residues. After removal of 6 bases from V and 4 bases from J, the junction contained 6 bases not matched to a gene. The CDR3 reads CASRQRQGAYEQYF. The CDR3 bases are TGTGCCAGCAGACAGAGACAGGGGGCGTACGAGCAGTACTTC.